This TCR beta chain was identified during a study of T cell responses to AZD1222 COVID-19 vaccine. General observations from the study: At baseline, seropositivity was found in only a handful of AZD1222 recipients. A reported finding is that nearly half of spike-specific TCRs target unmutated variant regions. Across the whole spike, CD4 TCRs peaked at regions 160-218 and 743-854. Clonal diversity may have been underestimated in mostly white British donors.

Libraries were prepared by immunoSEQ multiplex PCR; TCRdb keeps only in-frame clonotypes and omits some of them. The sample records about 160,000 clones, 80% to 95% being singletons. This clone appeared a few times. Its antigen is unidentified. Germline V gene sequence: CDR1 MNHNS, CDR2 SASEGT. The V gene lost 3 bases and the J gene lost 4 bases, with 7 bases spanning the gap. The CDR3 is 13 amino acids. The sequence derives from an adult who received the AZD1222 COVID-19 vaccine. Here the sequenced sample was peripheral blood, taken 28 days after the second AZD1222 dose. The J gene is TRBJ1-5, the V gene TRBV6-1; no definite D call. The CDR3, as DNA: TGTGCCAGCAGTGATGAGGGAAATCAGCCCCAGCATTTT. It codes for CASSDEGNQPQHF.